A single sample gave rise to the 14 T cell receptor beta chains below, sequenced in a study of brain T cells in children with intractable seizures. Here immunoSEQ multiplex PCR was the method, and the copy in TCRdb shows in-frame clones only, minus some. This sample has about 8,000 clones, with 73% found just once. Sequencing was limited to surgery cases with top T cell transcript signatures in brain tissue. This sample comprised resected brain tissue, obtained at surgery. The receptors originated from a boy under two years old with tuberous sclerosis and intractable seizures.

This chain connects TRBV4-2 to TRBJ2-2; 7 nucleotides match TRBD1. CDR3 length equals 15 residues. Germline V gives CDR1 LGHNA, CDR2 YNFKEQ. J lost 1 base, V lost 1 base, and 0 bases had no gene match. CDR3 residues: CASSQGDRNTGELFF. The CDR3 bases are TGTGCCAGCAGCCAAGGGGACAGGAACACCGGGGAGCTGTTTTTT.

A few counts support this clone. The gene calls are TRBV9 and TRBJ2-7; D perhaps matches TRBD1 (6 bases). The CDR3 is made up of 14 amino acids. Per the germline V gene, CDR1 is SGDLS and CDR2 is YYNGEE. V lost 2 bases and J lost 5, with 14 bases in between. This chain's CDR3 is CASSVWTVENEQYF. The CDR3 DNA is TGTGCCAGCAGCGTCTGGACAGTGGAGAACGAGCAGTACTTC. Looking up the rest from reference TRBV9 and TRBJ2-7 gives the full variable domain: DSGVTQTPKHLITATGQRVTLRCSPRSGDLSVYWYQQSLDQGLQFLIQYYNGEERAKGNILERFSAQQFPDLHSELNLSSLELGDSALYFCASSVWTVENEQYFGPGTRLTVT.

A few counts support this clone. The chain has TRBV5-1 and TRBJ1-2; 7 bases fit TRBD1. Germline CDR1 SGHRS, CDR2 YFSETQ. The V and J ends lost 1 base and 8 bases, in that order; junction bases with no gene match: 8. CDR3 length: 14 residues. The DNA of the CDR3 is TGCGCCAGCAGCTTGCTCCGACAGGGTGACGGCTACACCTTC. Its protein product is CASSLLRQGDGYTF.

The chain combines TRBV24-1 with TRBJ1-4; no reliable D call. Germline CDR1 and CDR2: KGHDR and SFDVKD. CDR3 size: 14 residues. V dropped 2 bases and J dropped 0 bases, with 3 bases sitting between them. CDR3 in amino acids: CATSDSTTNEKLFF. CDR3 in DNA: TGTGCCACCAGTGATTCCACAACTAATGAAAAACTGTTTTTT.

This chain joins TRBV28 and TRBJ1-1; perhaps TRBD1 as D (5 bases). The germline gives CDR1 MDHEN, CDR2 SYDVKM. The CDR3 is made up of 13 amino acids. Trimming took 0 bases from V and 5 from J, leaving 7 bases between them. The CDR3 here is CASSLWGRTEAFF. CDR3 sequence (DNA): TGTGCCAGCAGTTTATGGGGACGGACTGAAGCTTTCTTT.

This chain connects TRBV19 to TRBJ2-2; D call uncertain. V was pared by 5 bases and J by 7 bases, with 8 bases between. The CDR3 sequence is 12 residues long. Looked up from germline, CDR1 is LNHDA and CDR2 is SQIVND (reference sequence). CDR3 region: CASSPLDGELFF. The CDR3 nucleotides read TGTGCCAGTAGTCCTTTGGACGGGGAGCTGTTTTTT.

The CDR3 loop reads CASSHAGTASYNEQFF. The CDR3 nucleotides are TGTGCCAGCAGCCATGCCGGGACCGCCTCCTACAATGAGCAGTTCTTC. This chain joins TRBV4-2 and TRBJ2-1; D tentatively fits TRBD1 or TRBD2 (5 bases each). V lost 3 bases and J 0 bases, leaving 12 bases between the germline ends. From germline, CDR1 is LGHNA and CDR2 YNFKEQ. The CDR3 length is 16 residues.

The J gene is TRBJ1-2, the V gene TRBV7-9; 8 bases fit TRBD1. This CDR3 region has 14 residues. V was pared by 1 base and J by 6 bases, with 4 bases of the junction left unmatched. In germline, CDR1 is SEHNR, CDR2 FQNEAQ (reference sequence). Here the CDR3 reads CASSLGQGAHGYTF. CDR3 nucleotide sequence: TGTGCCAGCAGCTTAGGGCAGGGGGCTCATGGCTACACCTTC.

The chain has TRBV7-3 and TRBJ1-4; D gene uncertain. The germline V gene has CDR1 SGHTA and CDR2 FQGTGA. Between the trimmed V and J ends, which lost 11 bases and 7 bases, there was a span of 14 bases. This CDR3 is built from 12 residues. The CDR3 protein is CAGRRWGEKLFF. The CDR3 DNA follows: TGTGCCGGGCGACGTTGGGGTGAAAAACTGTTTTTT.

The CDR3, as DNA: TGTGCCAGCAGCACGGGGGGACCGCGAGAGACCCAGTACTTC. Protein sequence: CASSTGGPRETQYF. The chain recombines TRBV7-3 with TRBJ2-5, with TRBD2 identical over 7 bases. The CDR3 has 14 amino acids. V shed 5 bases, J shed 4 bases, and the junction held 7 bases outside the gene matches. Germline CDR1 is SGHTA and CDR2 is FQGTGA.

The rearrangement links TRBV6-5 to TRBJ1-2, with TRBD1 identical over 7 bases. Germline-derived CDR1 and CDR2 are MNHEY and SVGAGI. J lost 8 bases, V lost 4 bases, and 13 bases had no gene match. This CDR3 spans 15 amino acids. The CDR3 protein is CASSSHTVDREGYTF. The CDR3 DNA reads TGTGCCAGCAGTTCTCACACCGTAGACAGGGAAGGCTACACCTTC.

This chain links TRBV11-2 with TRBJ2-7, with D possibly being TRBD1 (5 bases). Trimming cost V 4 bases and J 5 bases, with 12 bases left between them. Germline-derived CDR1 and CDR2 are SGHAT and FQNNGV. The CDR3 runs to 13 residues. The DNA for the CDR3 is TGTGCCAGCAGCTCATATATGGGGCACGAGCAGTACTTC. It specifies CASSSYMGHEQYF.

The chain employs TRBV21-1 and TRBJ2-5; the table's D gene call, TRBD2, was not cross checked with the DNA. TRBV21-1 is classified as a pseudogene. The CDR3 runs to 16 residues. Here the CDR3 DNA reads TGTGCCAGCAGCAAAAGGGGGACTAGCGGAGAAGAGACCCAGTACTTC. Translated: CASSKRGTSGEETQYF.

The chain employs TRBV7-2 and TRBJ1-5; D gene ambiguous. The CDR3 extends over 16 amino acids. From germline, CDR1 is SGHTA and CDR2 FQGNSA. The V gene lost 5 bases and the J gene lost 1 base, with 15 bases spanning the gap. The CDR3 protein is CASSPYISLSNQPQHF. The CDR3, as DNA: TGTGCCAGCAGCCCCTATATTAGTCTAAGCAATCAGCCCCAGCATTTT. The full variable domain, rest sourced from reference TRBV7-2 and TRBJ1-5, is GAGVSQSPSNKVTEKGKDVELRCDPISGHTALYWYRQSLGQGLEFLIYFQGNSAPDKSGLPSDRFSAERTGGSVSTLTIQRTQQEDSAVYLCASSPYISLSNQPQHFGDGTRLSIL.